This T cell receptor beta chain comes out of a study of technical replicates of blood from a few donors. Per germline, CDR1 SNHLY and CDR2 FYNNEI. CDR3 length: 9 residues. This clone came up a few times. Germline and junction disagree at one end, which may indicate a read error. Generated by immunoSEQ multiplex PCR, the TCRdb table keeps only in-frame clones and is missing some. This sample has approximately 68,000 clones, with about 97% found just once. The TCR originated in a human donor in good health. This rearrangement joins TRBV2 to TRBJ1-1, with D maybe TRBD1 (5 bases). Sample: T cells isolated from PBMCs. The CDR3 nucleotides are TGTGCCAGCAGTCCGACAGCCTCCTTT. Residues: CASSPTASF.